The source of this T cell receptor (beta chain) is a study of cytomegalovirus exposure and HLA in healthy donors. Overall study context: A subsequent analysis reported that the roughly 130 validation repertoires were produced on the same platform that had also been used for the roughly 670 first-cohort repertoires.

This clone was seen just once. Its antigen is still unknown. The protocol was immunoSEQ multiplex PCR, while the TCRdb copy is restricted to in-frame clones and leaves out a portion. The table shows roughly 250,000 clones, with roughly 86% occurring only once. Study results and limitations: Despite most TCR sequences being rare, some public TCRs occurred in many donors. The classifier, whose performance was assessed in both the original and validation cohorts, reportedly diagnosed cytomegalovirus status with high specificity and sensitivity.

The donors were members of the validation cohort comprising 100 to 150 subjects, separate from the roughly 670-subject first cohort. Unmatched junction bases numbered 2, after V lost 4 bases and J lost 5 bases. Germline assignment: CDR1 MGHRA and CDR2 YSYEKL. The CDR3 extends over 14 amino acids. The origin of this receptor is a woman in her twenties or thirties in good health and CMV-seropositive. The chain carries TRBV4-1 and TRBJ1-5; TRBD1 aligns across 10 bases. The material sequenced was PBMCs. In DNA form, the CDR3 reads TGCGCCAGCAGCCTAGGGACAGGGGATCAGCCCCAGCATTTT. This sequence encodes CASSLGTGDQPQHF.